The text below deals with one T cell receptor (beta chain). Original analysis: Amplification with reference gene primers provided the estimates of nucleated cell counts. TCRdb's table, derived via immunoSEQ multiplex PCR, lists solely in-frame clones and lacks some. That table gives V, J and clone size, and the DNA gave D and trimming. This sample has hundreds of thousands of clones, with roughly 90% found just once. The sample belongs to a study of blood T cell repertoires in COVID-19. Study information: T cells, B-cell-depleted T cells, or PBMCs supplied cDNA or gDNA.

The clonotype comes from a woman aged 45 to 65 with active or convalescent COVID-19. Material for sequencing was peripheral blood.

The CDR3 bases are TGTGCCAGCAGTCCCATATCGGTGGGAGGAGAGACCCAGTACTTC. Protein product: CASSPISVGGETQYF. J is TRBJ2-5 and V is TRBV27, with D possibly being TRBD2 (6 bases). V lost 5 bases, J lost 4 bases, and 17 bases lay in between. The CDR3 loop spans 15 amino acids. The V gene's germline CDR1 is MNHEY and CDR2 SMNVEV (reference sequence).